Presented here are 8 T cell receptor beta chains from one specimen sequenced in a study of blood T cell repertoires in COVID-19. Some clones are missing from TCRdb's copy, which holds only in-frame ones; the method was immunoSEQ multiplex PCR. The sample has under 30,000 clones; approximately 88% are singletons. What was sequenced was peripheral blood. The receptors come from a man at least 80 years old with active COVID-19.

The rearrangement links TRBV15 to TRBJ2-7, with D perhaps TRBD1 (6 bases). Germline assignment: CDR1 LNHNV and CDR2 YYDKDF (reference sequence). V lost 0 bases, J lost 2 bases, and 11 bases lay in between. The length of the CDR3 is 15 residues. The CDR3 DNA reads TGTGCCACCAGCAGAGATAGGGGGACCCCCTACGAGCAGTACTTC. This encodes CATSRDRGTPYEQYF. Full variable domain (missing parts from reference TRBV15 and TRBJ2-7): DAMVIQNPRYQVTQFGKPVTLSCSQTLNHNVMYWYQQKSSQAPKLLFHYYDKDFNNEADTPDNFQSRRPNTSFCFLDIRSPGLGDTAMYLCATSRDRGTPYEQYFGPGTRLTVT.

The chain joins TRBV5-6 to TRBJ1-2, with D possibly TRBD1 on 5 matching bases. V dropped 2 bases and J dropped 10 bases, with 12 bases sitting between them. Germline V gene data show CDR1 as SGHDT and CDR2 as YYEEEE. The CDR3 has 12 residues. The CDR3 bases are TGTGCCAGCAGCTTCCAAGGAGGGGACTACACCTTC. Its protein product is CASSFQGGDYTF.

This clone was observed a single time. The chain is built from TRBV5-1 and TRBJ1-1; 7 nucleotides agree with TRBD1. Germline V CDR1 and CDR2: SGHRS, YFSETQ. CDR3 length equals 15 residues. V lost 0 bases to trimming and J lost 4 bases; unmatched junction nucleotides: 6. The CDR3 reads CASSLDTGVATEAFF. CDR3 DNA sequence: TGCGCCAGCAGCTTGGATACAGGGGTGGCCACTGAAGCTTTCTTT.

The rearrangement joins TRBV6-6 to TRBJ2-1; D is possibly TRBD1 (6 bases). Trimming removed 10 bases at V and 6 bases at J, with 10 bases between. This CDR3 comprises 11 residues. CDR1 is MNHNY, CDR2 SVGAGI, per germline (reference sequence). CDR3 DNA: TGTGCCACCACAGGGTCCAATGAGCAGTTCTTC. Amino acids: CATTGSNEQFF.

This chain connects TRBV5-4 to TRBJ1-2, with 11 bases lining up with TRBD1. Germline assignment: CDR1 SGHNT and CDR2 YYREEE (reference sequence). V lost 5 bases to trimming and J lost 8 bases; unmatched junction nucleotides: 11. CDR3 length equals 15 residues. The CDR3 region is CASRSIGQGAGGYTF. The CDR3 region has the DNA TGTGCCAGCAGGAGCATTGGACAGGGGGCAGGAGGCTACACCTTC.

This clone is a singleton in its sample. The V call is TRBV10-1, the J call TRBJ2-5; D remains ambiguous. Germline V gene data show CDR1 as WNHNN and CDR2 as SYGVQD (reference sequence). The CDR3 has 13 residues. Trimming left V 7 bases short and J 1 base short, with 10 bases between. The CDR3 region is CASIRQPQETQYF. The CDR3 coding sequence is TGCGCCAGCATTCGACAACCCCAAGAGACCCAGTACTTC.

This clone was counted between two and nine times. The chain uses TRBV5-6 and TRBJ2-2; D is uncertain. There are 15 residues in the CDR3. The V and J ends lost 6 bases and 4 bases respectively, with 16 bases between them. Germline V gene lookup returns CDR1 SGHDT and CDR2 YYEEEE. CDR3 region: CASTPSGSGTGELFF. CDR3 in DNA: TGTGCCAGCACCCCGTCTGGGTCGGGCACCGGGGAGCTGTTTTTT. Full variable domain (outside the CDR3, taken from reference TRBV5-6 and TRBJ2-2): DAGVTQSPTHLIKTRGQQVTLRCSPKSGHDTVSWYQQALGQGPQFIFQYYEEEERQRGNFPDRFSGHQFPNYSSELNVNALLLGDSALYLCASTPSGSGTGELFFGEGSRLTVL.

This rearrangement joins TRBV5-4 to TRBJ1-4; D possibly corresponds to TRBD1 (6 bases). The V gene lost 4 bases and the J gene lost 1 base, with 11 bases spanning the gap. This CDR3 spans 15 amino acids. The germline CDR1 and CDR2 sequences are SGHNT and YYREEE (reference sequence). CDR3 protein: CASSPDRLTNEKLFF. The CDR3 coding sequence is TGTGCCAGCAGCCCGGACAGATTAACTAATGAAAAACTGTTTTTT.